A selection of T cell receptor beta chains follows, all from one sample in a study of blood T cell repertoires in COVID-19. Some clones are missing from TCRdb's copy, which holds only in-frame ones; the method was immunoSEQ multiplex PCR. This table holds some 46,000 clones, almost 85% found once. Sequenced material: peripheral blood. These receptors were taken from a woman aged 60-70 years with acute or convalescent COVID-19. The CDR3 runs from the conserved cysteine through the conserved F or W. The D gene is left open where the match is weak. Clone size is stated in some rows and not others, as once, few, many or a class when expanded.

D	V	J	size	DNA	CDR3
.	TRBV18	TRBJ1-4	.	TGTGCCAGCTCACCACGACAAGATGAAAAACTGTTTTTT	CASSPRQDEKLFF
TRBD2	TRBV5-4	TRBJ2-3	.	TGTGCCAGCAGCTTGGTAGTAGCGGGGTCGGATACGCAGTATTTT	CASSLVVAGSDTQYF
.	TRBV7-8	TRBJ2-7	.	TGTGCCAGCAGCTTAGCAGGACTCCCGGCGGACTTC	CASSLAGLPADF
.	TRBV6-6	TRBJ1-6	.	TGTGCCGTAGGAGGGTCCTATAATTCACCCCTCCACTTT	CAVGGSYNSPLHF
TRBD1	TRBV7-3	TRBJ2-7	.	TGTGCCAGCAGCTCGGGACAGGGGGCGTACGAGCAGTACTTC	CASSSGQGAYEQYF
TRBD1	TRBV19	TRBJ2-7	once	TGTGCCAGTAGTAACCCGGGACAGACCTACGAGCAGTACTTC	CASSNPGQTYEQYF
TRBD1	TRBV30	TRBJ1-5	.	TGTGCCTGGAGTGACAGGGGAATTACCAGCAATCAGCCCCAGCATTTT	CAWSDRGITSNQPQHF
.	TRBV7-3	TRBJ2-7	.	TGTGCCAGCAGCTTAAAGCGGGAGCAGTACTTC	CASSLKREQYF
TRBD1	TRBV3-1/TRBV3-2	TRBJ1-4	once	TGTGCCAGCAGCTTACAGGGGGAAAAACTGTTTTTT	CASSLQGEKLFF
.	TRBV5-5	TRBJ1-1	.	TGTGCCAGCAGCTGGGGGGGTCGGACCACTGAAGCTTTCTTT	CASSWGGRTTEAFF
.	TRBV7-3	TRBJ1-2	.	TGTGCCAGCAGCTTAGCGGCTGGAGAGAGGATCTTC	CASSLAAGERIF
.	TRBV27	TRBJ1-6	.	TGTGCCAGCAGGAATACAGGGACCGACTCACCCCTCCACTTT	CASRNTGTDSPLHF
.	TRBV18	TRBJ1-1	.	TGTGCCAGCTCCCCTACAGGGCCGAACACTGAAGCTTTCTTT	CASSPTGPNTEAFF
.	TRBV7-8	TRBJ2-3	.	TGTGCCAGCAGCTTAGAGGAGGCTTTCTCCTTAGATACGCAGTATTTT	CASSLEEAFSLDTQYF
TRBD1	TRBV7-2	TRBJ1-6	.	TGTGCCAGCAGCTTAGGTGCAGGGGGAGGCTCACCCCTCCACTTT	CASSLGAGGGSPLHF
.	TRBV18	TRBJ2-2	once	TGTGCCAGCTCAATAACAGGCACCGGGGAGCTGTTTTTT	CASSITGTGELFF
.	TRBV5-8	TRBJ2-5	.	TGTGCCAGCAGCTTGGGGCTAGCAAAAGAGACCCAGTACTTC	CASSLGLAKETQYF
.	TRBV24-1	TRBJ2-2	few	TGTGCCACCAGTGATTTGGAACCAGCGCTTAGGGGAGGTGCCGGGGAGCTGTTTTTT	CATSDLEPALRGGAGELFF
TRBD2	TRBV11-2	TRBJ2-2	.	TGTGCCAGCAGCCTCACCCCCGCGGGGGAGGAGCTGTTTTTT	CASSLTPAGEELFF
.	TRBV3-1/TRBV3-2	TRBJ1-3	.	TGTGCCAGCAGCCAAGATAGGGGTTCTGGAAACACCATATATTTT	CASSQDRGSGNTIYF
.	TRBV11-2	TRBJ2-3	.	TGTGCCAGCAGCTTCGCGGGGAACACAGATACGCAGTATTTT	CASSFAGNTDTQYF
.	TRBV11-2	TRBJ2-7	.	TGTGCCAGCAGCTTAGATTGGGCCTCCTCCTACGAGCAGTACTTC	CASSLDWASSYEQYF
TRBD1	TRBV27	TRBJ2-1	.	TGTGCCAGCAGCCAGACAGGGGTTAATGATGAGCAGTTCTTC	CASSQTGVNDEQFF
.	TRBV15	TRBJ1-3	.	TGTGCCACCAGCAGAGAACGGGGAATCTCTGGAAACACCATATATTTT	CATSRERGISGNTIYF
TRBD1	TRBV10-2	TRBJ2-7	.	TGCGCCAGCAGTCTAAGCAGGGGGTCCAACTACGAGCAGTACTTC	CASSLSRGSNYEQYF